The 10 T cell receptor beta chains below come from one sample, sequenced in a study of cytomegalovirus exposure and HLA in healthy donors. PCR used 60 Vbeta primers and 13 Jbeta primers. Clones were sequenced by immunoSEQ multiplex PCR, and TCRdb holds only the in-frame ones, with some missing. The data contain 150,000 to 200,000 clones, almost 80% of them seen just once; the ten biggest clones take up about 9.1%. The sample comprised PBMCs. These receptors all come from a man aged 18 to 29 in good health and CMV-seropositive.

The chain combines TRBV30 with TRBJ1-6, with D possibly matching TRBD1 (6 bases). The CDR3 length is 15 residues. V gave up 5 bases and J gave up 7 bases, with 18 bases separating them. CDR1 GTSNPN and CDR2 SVGIG come from the germline V gene (reference sequence). This chain's CDR3 is CAWHGGAISNSPLHF. DNA for the CDR3: TGTGCCTGGCACGGGGGGGCGATCTCCAATTCACCCCTCCACTTT.

The chain employs TRBV7-2 and TRBJ1-3; D ambiguous. V was shortened by 1 base and J by 2 bases, with 9 bases between the two germline ends. There are 15 residues in the CDR3. The germline V gene encodes CDR1 SGHTA and CDR2 FQGNSA. CDR3 region: CASSLVRVPGNTIYF. The CDR3 nucleotides are TGTGCCAGCAGCTTAGTCCGGGTACCTGGAAACACCATATATTTT.

The chain links TRBV9 to TRBJ2-1; D is unresolved. The CDR3 runs to 13 residues. Germline CDR1 reads SGDLS; CDR2 reads YYNGEE. V was shortened by 0 bases and J by 9 bases, with 10 bases between the two germline ends. DNA for the CDR3: TGTGCCAGCAGCGTAGGCCTAGACGGTGAGCAGTTCTTC. Translation: CASSVGLDGEQFF. The entire variable domain, with the rest obtained from reference TRBV9 and TRBJ2-1, is as follows: DSGVTQTPKHLITATGQRVTLRCSPRSGDLSVYWYQQSLDQGLQFLIQYYNGEERAKGNILERFSAQQFPDLHSELNLSSLELGDSALYFCASSVGLDGEQFFGPGTRLTVL.

This clone occurred a few times. The rearrangement joins TRBV14 to TRBJ2-7, with a possible D match to TRBD1 (6 bases). Germline CDR1 is SGHDN and CDR2 is FVKESK. The CDR3 spans 14 residues. V dropped 4 bases and J dropped 4 bases, with 14 bases sitting between them. CDR3 amino acids: CASSRLGAGYEQYF. For the CDR3, the DNA is TGTGCCAGCAGCCGGCTGGGGGCAGGATACGAGCAGTACTTC.

The table lists this clone with a few counts. This chain uses TRBV20-1 with TRBJ2-3; D not resolved. V was clipped by 3 bases and J by 4 bases, with 5 bases between them. The CDR3 is 11 amino acids. Germline CDR1 and CDR2: DFQATT and SNEGSKA (reference sequence). CDR3 sequence reads: CSASSPDTQYF. The CDR3 nucleotides read TGCAGTGCTAGTAGTCCAGATACGCAGTATTTT.

The V and J genes are TRBV5-1 and TRBJ1-1; the D gene is possibly TRBD1 (5 bases). CDR3 length: 14 residues. V dropped 1 base and J dropped 2 bases, with 9 bases sitting between them. Germline V CDR1 and CDR2: SGHRS, YFSETQ. CDR3 DNA: TGCGCCAGCAGCTTGAGGGGTGAAAACACTGAAGCTTTCTTT. Its translation is CASSLRGENTEAFF.

The J gene is TRBJ2-7, the V gene TRBV5-6; 10 bases map to TRBD2. Germline assignment: CDR1 SGHDT and CDR2 YYEEEE. Trimming removed 4 bases from V and 3 bases from J; junction bases left unmatched: 7. This CDR3 is built from 15 residues. As DNA, the CDR3 is TGTGCCAGCAGCCCACAGACTAGCGGGCTCTACGAGCAGTACTTC. The encoded protein is CASSPQTSGLYEQYF.

This chain links TRBV5-1 with TRBJ2-1; the match to TRBD2 covers 7 bases. Per germline, CDR1 SGHRS and CDR2 YFSETQ. Losses at the gene ends were 2 bases for V and 2 bases for J; bases not matched to a gene: 4. This CDR3 has 15 residues. The CDR3 DNA reads as TGCGCCAGCAGCTTTAGGGAGGGGACCTACAATGAGCAGTTCTTC. Translated, it gives CASSFREGTYNEQFF. Based on the CDR3 plus reference TRBV5-1 and TRBJ2-1, the full variable domain is KAGVTQTPRYLIKTRGQQVTLSCSPISGHRSVSWYQQTPGQGLQFLFEYFSETQRNKGNFPGRFSGRQFSNSRSEMNVSTLELGDSALYLCASSFREGTYNEQFFGPGTRLTVL.

This clone was counted a single time. V usage is TRBV7-9 and J usage is TRBJ2-5; the match to TRBD1 covers 8 bases. Germline values: CDR1 SEHNR, CDR2 FQNEAQ (reference sequence). The CDR3 covers 15 residues. Germline trimming cut 2 bases from V and 4 bases from J; bases unmatched to any gene: 6. DNA for the CDR3: TGTGCCAGCAGCTTACAGGGGGCGGTAGGAGAGACCCAGTACTTC. This encodes CASSLQGAVGETQYF.

This clone has a single count. V and J are TRBV7-9 and TRBJ2-3, with D hard to call. CDR1 SEHNR and CDR2 FQNEAQ come from the germline V gene (reference sequence). CDR3 length: 16 residues. The V gene lost 1 base and the J gene lost 2 bases, with 13 bases spanning the gap. Here the CDR3 DNA reads TGTGCCAGCAGCTTAGGTGGTGCAGTGTACACAGATACGCAGTATTTT. Translating gives CASSLGGAVYTDTQYF. Full variable domain (remainder filled in from reference TRBV7-9 and TRBJ2-3): DTGVSQNPRHKITKRGQNVTFRCDPISEHNRLYWYRQTLGQGPEFLTYFQNEAQLEKSRLLSDRFSAERPKGSFSTLEIQRTEQGDSAMYLCASSLGGAVYTDTQYFGPGTRLTVL.